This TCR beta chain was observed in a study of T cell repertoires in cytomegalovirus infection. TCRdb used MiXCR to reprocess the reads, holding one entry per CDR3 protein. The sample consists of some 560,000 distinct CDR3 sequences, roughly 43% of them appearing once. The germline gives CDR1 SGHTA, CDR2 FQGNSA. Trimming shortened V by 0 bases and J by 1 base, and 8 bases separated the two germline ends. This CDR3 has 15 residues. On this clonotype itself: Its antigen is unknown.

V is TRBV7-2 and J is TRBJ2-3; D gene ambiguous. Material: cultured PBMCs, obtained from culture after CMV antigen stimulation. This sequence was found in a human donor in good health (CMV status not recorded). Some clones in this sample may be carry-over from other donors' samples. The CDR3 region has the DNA TGTGCCAGCAGCTTAGCGGTCGGCGGCACAGATACGCAGTATTTT. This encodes CASSLAVGGTDTQYF. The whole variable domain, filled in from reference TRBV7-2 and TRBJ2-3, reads GAGVSQSPSNKVTEKGKDVELRCDPISGHTALYWYRQSLGQGLEFLIYFQGNSAPDKSGLPSDRFSAERTGGSVSTLTIQRTQQEDSAVYLCASSLAVGGTDTQYFGPGTRLTVL.